The clone carrying this T cell receptor beta chain was observed a few times. V gave up 0 bases and J gave up 4 bases, with 8 bases separating them. CDR3 size: 13 residues. Germline CDR1 is SGDLS and CDR2 is YYNGEE. This sample is drawn from a study of early T cells in non-severe SARS-CoV-2 infection. TCRdb passed the 5' RACE reads through MiXCR, listing each CDR3 protein once. Among 65,000 to 95,000 distinct CDR3 sequences listed, 5% were seen once. The starting material was whole blood, obtained at baseline. This TCR was recovered from an adult who was a healthcare worker with PCR-confirmed SARS-CoV-2 infection or an uninfected control (not recorded which). The rearrangement links TRBV9 to TRBJ2-7; no reliable D call. The CDR3 DNA reads TGTGCCAGCAGCGTAGGCCGTGAGTACGAGCAGTACTTC. Encoded protein: CASSVGREYEQYF.